This T cell receptor (beta chain) appears in the sequencing data of a study of T-cell reconstitution after alpha-beta-depleted transplantation in children. The library targeted TCRbeta and was prepared with unique molecular identifiers. Each CDR3 protein is one row after TCRdb ran MiXCR on the PCR reads. The sample includes some 840,000 distinct CDR3 sequences, 15% to 20% of them seen just once. The CDR3 has 13 amino acids. Per germline, CDR1 GTSNPN and CDR2 SVGIG (reference sequence). After removal of 2 bases from V and 4 bases from J, the junction contained 2 bases not matched to a gene. This chain connects TRBV30 to TRBJ2-3; TRBD2 aligns across 8 bases. The source is a male patient between 10 and 17 years old who had a stem cell transplant for acute lymphoblastic leukemia, so the T cells may come from the graft donor. Sequenced here: PBMCs, mostly from graft donor cells, sampled 360 days after TCRalphabeta/CD19-depleted stem cell transplant. Here the CDR3 reads CAWSSGSPDTQYF. The DNA for the CDR3 is TGTGCCTGGAGTAGCGGGAGTCCAGATACGCAGTATTTT.